Below are 26 T cell receptor beta chains sequenced from a single sample in a study of cytotoxic CD8 clonotypes in ibrutinib-treated CLL. Assay: immunoSEQ multiplex PCR; the TCRdb copy retains only in-frame clones and omits some. The sample records tens of thousands of clones, just over 70% being singletons. Sequencing was performed on PBMCs, taken at disease progression, from a patient treated with ibrutinib. The receptors stem from a human donor with chronic lymphocytic leukemia.

The gene calls are TRBV7-6 and TRBJ2-5; D remains ambiguous. The CDR3 spans 14 residues. V was clipped by 1 base and J by 2 bases, with 8 bases between them. Germline CDR1 SGHVS, CDR2 FNYEAQ. In DNA form, the CDR3 reads TGTGCCAGCAGCTTAGTGTCCTCGCAAGAGACCCAGTACTTC. It codes for CASSLVSSQETQYF.

The chain uses TRBV9 and TRBJ2-7, with D maybe TRBD1 (5 bases). The CDR3 extends over 16 amino acids. Germline assignment: CDR1 SGDLS and CDR2 YYNGEE. Trimming shortened V by 0 bases and J by 0 bases, and 13 bases separated the two germline ends. CDR3 in DNA: TGTGCCAGCAGCGTAGGGGGCAACCTCCTCTCCTACGAGCAGTACTTC. Translation gives CASSVGGNLLSYEQYF.

This chain links TRBV13 with TRBJ1-2; D possibly corresponds to TRBD1 (6 bases). The CDR3 is 21 amino acids. The V end lost 1 base, the J end lost 0 bases, and 27 bases lay between the germline ends. Germline assignment: CDR1 PRHDT and CDR2 FYEKMQ (reference sequence). The CDR3 DNA is TGTGCCAGCAGCTTAGAGGCCTTGCTAAAGGACAGTTCTTTAACTAACTATGGCTACACCTTC. This translates into CASSLEALLKDSSLTNYGYTF.

The chain has TRBV25-1 and TRBJ2-5, with D uncertain. This CDR3 is 15 amino acids long. The germline V gene has CDR1 MGHDK and CDR2 SYGVNS. The V gene lost 2 bases and the J gene lost 2 bases, with 12 bases spanning the gap. The CDR3 coding sequence is TGTGCCAGCAGTGAACTGACTGGATCACAAGAGACCCAGTACTTC. Translation gives CASSELTGSQETQYF.

The V and J genes are TRBV7-6 and TRBJ1-1, with no clear D. The CDR3 consists of 14 residues. CDR1 is SGHVS and CDR2 is FNYEAQ in the germline V gene. The V end lost 0 bases, the J end lost 7 bases, and 12 bases lay between the germline ends. This CDR3 reads CASSLARENLEAFF. Written as DNA, the CDR3 is TGTGCCAGCAGCTTAGCGCGTGAGAACCTTGAAGCTTTCTTT.

This clone was found a few times. This chain joins TRBV27 and TRBJ2-1; 8 bases agree with TRBD2. The CDR3 is made up of 18 amino acids. The junction had 15 bases not matched to a gene; V was cut back by 5 bases and J by 3 bases. Per germline, CDR1 MNHEY and CDR2 SMNVEV (reference sequence). DNA for the CDR3: TGTGCCAGCAGTACGGGCAGGAATAGCGGGGATAGCTACAATGAGCAGTTCTTC. Protein product: CASSTGRNSGDSYNEQFF.

The chain links TRBV10-3 to TRBJ2-7, with 7 bases matching TRBD2. Germline trimming cut 6 bases from V and 2 bases from J; bases unmatched to any gene: 4. CDR3 length: 13 residues. Germline CDR1 and CDR2: ENHRY and SYGVKD. DNA for the CDR3: TGTGCCATCAGCGGGGGAGGGGCCTACGAGCAGTACTTC. It specifies CAISGGGAYEQYF.

This clone appeared once. This chain uses TRBV13 with TRBJ2-7, with 9 bases fitting TRBD2. Trimming cost V 4 bases and J 3 bases; bases outside gene matches: 10. Germline V gene data show CDR1 as PRHDT and CDR2 as FYEKMQ (reference sequence). There are 16 residues in the CDR3. The CDR3 loop reads CASSYREAGGYYEQYF. The CDR3 DNA reads as TGTGCCAGCAGCTACCGGGAGGCGGGGGGGTACTACGAGCAGTACTTC.

The chain uses TRBV19 and TRBJ1-3, with D hard to call. The V and J ends lost 4 bases and 7 bases respectively, with 11 bases between them. The CDR3 has 13 residues. Germline loops: CDR1 LNHDA, CDR2 SQIVND (reference sequence). For the CDR3, the DNA is TGTGCCAGTAGTAAGGCAGACCTCAACACCATATATTTT. It codes for CASSKADLNTIYF.

The chain is built from TRBV6-5 and TRBJ2-2, with D unresolved. Deletions cut 0 bases from V and 1 base from J, with 9 bases between. CDR1 and CDR2 from the germline V gene are MNHEY and SVGAGI. The CDR3 is 16 amino acids. CDR3 loop: CASSYSTPKNTGELFF. CDR3 in DNA: TGTGCCAGCAGTTACTCAACTCCCAAGAACACCGGGGAGCTGTTTTTT.

The chain is built from TRBV7-2 and TRBJ1-2, with TRBD1 matching over 8 bases. V shed 5 bases, J shed 4 bases, and the junction held 3 bases outside the gene matches. The CDR3 consists of 13 residues. The germline V gene has CDR1 SGHTA and CDR2 FQGNSA. The CDR3 DNA reads TGTGCCAGCAGCCCAACAGGGGGCTATGGCTACACCTTC. This gives the protein CASSPTGGYGYTF.

V gene TRBV6-1 combines with J gene TRBJ1-1, with D uncertain. This CDR3 region has 15 residues. V lost 4 bases to trimming and J lost 4 bases, with 16 bases between them. From germline, CDR1 is MNHNS and CDR2 SASEGT. This CDR3 reads CASSGRAFWGTEAFF. CDR3 DNA sequence: TGTGCCAGCAGTGGACGGGCATTTTGGGGCACTGAAGCTTTCTTT.

The chain recombines TRBV15 with TRBJ2-3; 10 positions agree with TRBD2. J lost 5 bases, V lost 1 base, and 6 bases had no gene match. Germline V gene lookup returns CDR1 LNHNV and CDR2 YYDKDF (reference sequence). The CDR3 is 16 residues long. The CDR3 DNA sequence: TGTGCCACCAGCAGAGGACGGACTAGCGGAATAGATACGCAGTATTTT. Translation gives CATSRGRTSGIDTQYF. Based on the CDR3 plus reference TRBV15 and TRBJ2-3, the full variable domain is DAMVIQNPRYQVTQFGKPVTLSCSQTLNHNVMYWYQQKSSQAPKLLFHYYDKDFNNEADTPDNFQSRRPNTSFCFLDIRSPGLGDTAMYLCATSRGRTSGIDTQYFGPGTRLTVL.

The V call is TRBV5-6, the J call TRBJ2-1; D not resolved. Germline assignment: CDR1 SGHDT and CDR2 YYEEEE. Trimming pared 0 bases from V and 2 bases from J, leaving 6 bases between. This CDR3 region has 14 residues. CDR3 coding DNA: TGTGCCAGCAGCTTGGCCACTACCTACAATGAGCAGTTCTTC. It is translated as CASSLATTYNEQFF.

In this sample, this clone turned up once. The CDR3 reads CASSLGPQDNEKLFF. CDR3 in DNA: TGTGCCAGCAGCCTGGGTCCGCAGGATAATGAAAAACTGTTTTTT. V usage is TRBV5-4 and J usage is TRBJ1-4, with unresolved D. The CDR3 contains 15 residues. Germline lookup yields CDR1 SGHNT and CDR2 YYREEE (reference sequence). Trimming pared 4 bases from V and 4 bases from J, leaving 14 bases between.

The chain combines TRBV9 with TRBJ1-1; D may be TRBD1 (6 bases). Germline V CDR1 and CDR2: SGDLS, YYNGEE. V was trimmed by 4 bases and J by 4 bases, leaving 14 bases between them. CDR3 size: 14 residues. Written as DNA, the CDR3 is TGTGCCAGCAGCACCGGACAGCCGCGCACTGAAGCTTTCTTT. Translation: CASSTGQPRTEAFF.

The chain has TRBV7-9 and TRBJ2-7; no definite D call. This CDR3 region has 15 residues. The V end was cut by 1 base, the J end by 2 bases, with 12 bases between. CDR1 SEHNR and CDR2 FQNEAQ come from the germline V gene (reference sequence). The CDR3 here is CASSLVPASTYEQYF. As DNA, the CDR3 is TGTGCCAGCAGCTTAGTCCCAGCCTCAACCTACGAGCAGTACTTC.

Here the CDR3 reads CASTRETNTEAFF. CDR3 sequence (DNA): TGTGCCAGCACGAGGGAAACGAACACTGAAGCTTTCTTT. J is TRBJ1-1 and V is TRBV2; D is unresolved. The V gene's germline CDR1 is SNHLY and CDR2 FYNNEI. V was cut by 7 bases and J by 1 base, with 10 bases left in between. This CDR3 region has 13 residues.

This rearrangement joins TRBV5-1 to TRBJ2-7, with TRBD1 matching over 7 bases. Trimming removed 4 bases from V and 0 bases from J; junction bases left unmatched: 7. Looked up from germline, CDR1 is SGHRS and CDR2 is YFSETQ. CDR3 size: 15 residues. CDR3 DNA: TGCGCCAGCAGCCCGACAGGGTTAAGCTCCTACGAGCAGTACTTC. Encoded protein: CASSPTGLSSYEQYF. The complete variable domain, with remaining parts taken from reference TRBV5-1 and TRBJ2-7, reads KAGVTQTPRYLIKTRGQQVTLSCSPISGHRSVSWYQQTPGQGLQFLFEYFSETQRNKGNFPGRFSGRQFSNSRSEMNVSTLELGDSALYLCASSPTGLSSYEQYFGPGTRLTVT.

This clone occurred once. The gene calls are TRBV5-8 and TRBJ1-1; D possibly corresponds to TRBD1 (6 bases). Trimming shortened V by 0 bases and J by 9 bases, and 15 bases separated the two germline ends. The germline V gene encodes CDR1 SGHTS and CDR2 YDEGEE. The CDR3 is made up of 14 amino acids. CDR3 protein: CASSLDRVSRQAFF. The CDR3 nucleotides read TGTGCCAGCAGCTTGGACAGGGTTTCGCGTCAAGCTTTCTTT. The variable domain in full, with the rest retrieved from reference TRBV5-8 and TRBJ1-1, is EAGVTQSPTHLIKTRGQQATLRCSPISGHTSVYWYQQALGLGLQFLLWYDEGEERNRGNFPPRFSGRQFPNYSSELNVNALELEDSALYLCASSLDRVSRQAFFGQGTRLTVV.

CDR3 coding DNA: TGCGCCAGCAGTGAGTCACCTAGCGGTATCCTACGGGGCACAGATACGCAGTATTTT. Translated: CASSESPSGILRGTDTQYF. This chain connects TRBV10-2 to TRBJ2-3, with 7 positions matching TRBD2. The CDR3 has 19 residues. The ends lost 0 bases at V and 1 base at J; junction bases unmatched: 13. The germline V gene encodes CDR1 WSHSY and CDR2 SAAADI.

The chain combines TRBV10-3 with TRBJ1-2, with TRBD1 matching over 8 bases. V was pared by 4 bases and J by 8 bases, with 12 bases of the junction left unmatched. CDR1 and CDR2 from the germline V gene are ENHRY and SYGVKD. The CDR3 covers 15 residues. The CDR3 DNA reads as TGTGCCATCAGTGCGACAGGGGATCCGGTCCGGGGCTACACCTTC. The encoded protein is CAISATGDPVRGYTF.

The chain recombines TRBV10-3 with TRBJ2-1; no reliable D call. This CDR3 is 14 amino acids long. The germline CDR1 and CDR2 sequences are ENHRY and SYGVKD. The V and J ends lost 11 bases and 2 bases respectively, with 16 bases between them. CDR3 amino acids: CASSPQAAYNEQFF. The CDR3 DNA is TGTGCCTCCTCCCCGCAGGCGGCCTACAATGAGCAGTTCTTC.

V is TRBV27 and J is TRBJ1-2; TRBD1 is a possible D gene (6 bases). Trimming stripped 5 bases from V and 5 bases from J, with 18 bases between. In germline, CDR1 is MNHEY, CDR2 SMNVEV (reference sequence). The CDR3 contains 15 residues. CDR3 in amino acids: CASSQYRVGEYGYTF. DNA for the CDR3: TGTGCCAGCAGTCAATACAGGGTAGGGGAGTATGGCTACACCTTC.

The chain joins TRBV6-1 to TRBJ2-5; either TRBD1 or TRBD2 may supply D (5 bases each). This CDR3 is 14 amino acids long. The ends were cut back, 2 bases at V and 4 bases at J, with 11 bases in the middle. Germline V CDR1 and CDR2: MNHNS, SASEGT. The CDR3: CASSENPGPETQYF. The CDR3 coding sequence is TGTGCCAGCAGTGAAAACCCGGGGCCAGAGACCCAGTACTTC.

This chain uses TRBV10-3 with TRBJ1-5; 7 bases match TRBD1. V dropped 7 bases and J dropped 4; count of bases not matched to a gene: 10. The CDR3 has 15 residues. Germline V gene lookup returns CDR1 ENHRY and CDR2 SYGVKD. The CDR3 reads CAITTRQGRNQPQHF. CDR3 coding DNA: TGTGCCATCACCACCCGACAGGGCAGGAATCAGCCCCAGCATTTT.